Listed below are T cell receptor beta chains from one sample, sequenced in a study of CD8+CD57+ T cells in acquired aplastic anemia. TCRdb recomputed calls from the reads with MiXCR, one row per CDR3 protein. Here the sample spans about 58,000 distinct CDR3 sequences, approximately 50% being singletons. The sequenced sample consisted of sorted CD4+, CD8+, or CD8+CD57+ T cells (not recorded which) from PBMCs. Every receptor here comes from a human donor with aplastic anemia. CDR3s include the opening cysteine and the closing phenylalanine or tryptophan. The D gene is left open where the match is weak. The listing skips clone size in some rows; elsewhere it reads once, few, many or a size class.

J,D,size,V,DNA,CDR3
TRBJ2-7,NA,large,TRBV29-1,TGCAGCGTTGGCGATTACGAGCAGTACTTC,CSVGDYEQYF
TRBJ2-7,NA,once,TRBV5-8,TGTGCCAGCAGCTTGGCGTCAGGGATGCTACGGGAGCAGTACTTC,CASSLASGMLREQYF
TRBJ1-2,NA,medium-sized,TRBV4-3,TGCGCCAGCAGCCAAGAGAGGGGGACGGACTATGGCTACACCTTC,CASSQERGTDYGYTF
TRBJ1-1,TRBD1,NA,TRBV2,TGTGCCAGCAGTGGTCAGGGGGCCTCGGGCACTGAAGCTTTCTTT,CASSGQGASGTEAFF
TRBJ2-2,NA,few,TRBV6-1,TGTGCCAGCAGGGTTAGCGCCGACACCGGGGAGCTGTTTTTT,CASRVSADTGELFF
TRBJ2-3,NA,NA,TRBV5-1,TGCGCCAGCAGCTTGGCCGCGGACACCACAGATACGCAGTATTTT,CASSLAADTTDTQYF
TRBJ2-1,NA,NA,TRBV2,TGTGCCAGCAGTGAACTTCAGGGGTGGCAGTTCTTC,CASSELQGWQFF
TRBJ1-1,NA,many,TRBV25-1,TGTGCCAGCAGTGGTACAGGGTGGAAAACTGAAGCTTTCTTT,CASSGTGWKTEAFF
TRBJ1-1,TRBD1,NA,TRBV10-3,TGTGCCATCAGTGCGGGACAGTCTAACACTGAAGCTTTCTTT,CAISAGQSNTEAFF
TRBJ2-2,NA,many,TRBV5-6,TGTGCCAGCAACGGGGGCACCGGGGAGCTGTTTTTT,CASNGGTGELFF
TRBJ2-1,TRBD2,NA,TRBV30,TGTGCCTGCCCGGGGGGAACCTACAATGAGCAGTTCTTC,CACPGGTYNEQFF
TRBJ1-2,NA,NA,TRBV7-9,TGTGCCAGCAGCTTACCCTGGGGTGGCTACACCTTC,CASSLPWGGYTF
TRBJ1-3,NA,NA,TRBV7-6,TGTGCCAGCAGTTTCCACCGTAGTGGGGGTGGTTCTGGAAACACCATATATTTT,CASSFHRSGGGSGNTIYF
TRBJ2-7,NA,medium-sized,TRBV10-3,TGTGCCATCAGTGAAGGTTTAGTTGGCGAGCAGTACTTC,CAISEGLVGEQYF
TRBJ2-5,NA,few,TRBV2,TGTGCCAGCACTGTGGGGGAGACCCAGTACTTC,CASTVGETQYF
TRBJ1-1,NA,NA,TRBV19,TGTGCCAGTAGTATCTCGGGGGACACTGAAGCTTTCTTT,CASSISGDTEAFF
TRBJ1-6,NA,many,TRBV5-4,TGTGCCAGCAGCTTATTAGGGGCTCTCGTTAATAATTCACCCCTCCACTTT,CASSLLGALVNNSPLHF
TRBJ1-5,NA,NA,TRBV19,TGTGCCAGCTGTACAGGGTTAAATCAGCCCCAGCATTTT,CASCTGLNQPQHF
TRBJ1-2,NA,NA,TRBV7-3,TGTGCCAGCAGCTTACGCAGTTTGTACACCTTC,CASSLRSLYTF
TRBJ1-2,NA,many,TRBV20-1,TGCAGTGCTAGAGATGGAGGGGAGAATGCCTATGGCTACACCTTC,CSARDGGENAYGYTF
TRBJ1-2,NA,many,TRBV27,TGTGCCAGCAGTCCTCGGTCCTTGACTTCCAGTAACTATGGCTACACCTTC,CASSPRSLTSSNYGYTF
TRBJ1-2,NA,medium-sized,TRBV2,TGTGCCAGCAGTGAGGGACACGAGCACTATGGCTACACCTTC,CASSEGHEHYGYTF
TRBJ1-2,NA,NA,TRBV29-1,TGCAGCGTTGGACCCGGGCGGAACTATGGCTACACCTTC,CSVGPGRNYGYTF
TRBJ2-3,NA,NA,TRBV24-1,TGTGCCACCAGTAGCAGCAACACAGATACGCAGTATTTT,CATSSSNTDTQYF
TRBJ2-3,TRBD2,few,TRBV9,TGTGCCAGCGCCCGTACTAGCGGGGGAATAGATACGCAGTATTTT,CASARTSGGIDTQYF
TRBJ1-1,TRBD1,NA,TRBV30,TGTGCTTCGGACAGGGCCGATAACACTGAAGCTTTCTTT,CASDRADNTEAFF
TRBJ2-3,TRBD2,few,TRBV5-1,TGCGCCAGCAGCTTGGCGGGGGGGGCAATAGATACGCAGTATTTT,CASSLAGGAIDTQYF
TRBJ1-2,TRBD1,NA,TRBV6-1,TGTGCCAGCAGCCAGGGGGCCCAGAATCCCTATGGCTACACCTTC,CASSQGAQNPYGYTF
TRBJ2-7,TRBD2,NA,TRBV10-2,TGCGCCAGCATCGCCGGGGGGTCCTACGAGCAGTACTTC,CASIAGGSYEQYF
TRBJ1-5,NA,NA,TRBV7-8,TGTGCCAGCAGCCGGACAGTGAGCAATCAGCCCCAGCATTTT,CASSRTVSNQPQHF
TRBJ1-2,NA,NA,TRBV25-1,TGTGCCAGCAGTTCCCTAACAGGGAGGCGACATGGCTACACCTTC,CASSSLTGRRHGYTF
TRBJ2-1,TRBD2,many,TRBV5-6,TGTGCCAGCAGCTTAGGTGGGGGGGGAGCAGTTGAGCAGTTCTTC,CASSLGGGGAVEQFF
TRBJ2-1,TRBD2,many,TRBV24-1,TGTGCCACCAGTTCGGGACTAGAGAGCATTCAGGAGCAGTTCTTC,CATSSGLESIQEQFF
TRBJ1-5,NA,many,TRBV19,TGTGCCAGTAGTATAGGTCGGGTAAGCAATCAGCCCCAGCATTTT,CASSIGRVSNQPQHF
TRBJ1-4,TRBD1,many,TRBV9,TGTGCCAGCAGCACCGGACAGGCTGAAAAACTGTTTTTT,CASSTGQAEKLFF
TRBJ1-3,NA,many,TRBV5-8,TGTGCCAGCAGCTCCCGGCGGCACCACTCTGGAAACACCATATATTTT,CASSSRRHHSGNTIYF
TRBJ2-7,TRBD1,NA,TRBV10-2,TGCGCCAGCCTGACAGGGGCATCCTACGAGCAGTACTTC,CASLTGASYEQYF
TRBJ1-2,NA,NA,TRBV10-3,TGTGCCATCAGTCCCAGGGAGTCTGACTATGGCTACACCTTC,CAISPRESDYGYTF
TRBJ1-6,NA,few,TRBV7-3,TGTGCCAGCAGCTCGGAACGCAATTCACCCCTCCACTTT,CASSSERNSPLHF
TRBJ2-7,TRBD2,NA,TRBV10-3,TGTGCCATCAAAGGGACTAGCGGGGGATCCTACGAGCAGTACTTC,CAIKGTSGGSYEQYF
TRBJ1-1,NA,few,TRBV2,TGTGCCAGCAGCGAAGCTGGGAACACTGAAGCTTTCTTT,CASSEAGNTEAFF
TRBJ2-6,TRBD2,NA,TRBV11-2,TGTGCCAGCAGCTTAGTTAGGCTAGCGGGGGATCCCGGGGCCAACGTCCTGACTTTC,CASSLVRLAGDPGANVLTF
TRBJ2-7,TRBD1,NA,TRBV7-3,TGTGCCAGCAGCCCAGACAGGGCCGTCGAGCAGTACTTC,CASSPDRAVEQYF
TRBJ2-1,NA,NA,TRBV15,TGTGCCACCAGCAGAGATGAAGTGGCCCAGCAGTTCTTC,CATSRDEVAQQFF
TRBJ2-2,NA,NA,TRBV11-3,TGTGCCAGCAGCCGGGGGACGGACGCCGGGGAGCTGTTTTTT,CASSRGTDAGELFF
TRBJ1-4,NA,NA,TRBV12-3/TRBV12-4,TGTCCCAGCAGTTTAAGTGGGAGGTGGGAAAAACTGTTTTTT,CPSSLSGRWEKLFF
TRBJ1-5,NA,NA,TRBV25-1,TGTGCCAGCAGTGGGGGGCAGCTTAGCAATCAGCCCCAGCATTTT,CASSGGQLSNQPQHF
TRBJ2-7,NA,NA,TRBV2,TGTGCCAGCAGTGTTGACAGATACGAGCAGTACTTC,CASSVDRYEQYF
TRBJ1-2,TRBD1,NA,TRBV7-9,TGTGCCAGCAGCTCCCAGGGACAGGGTGCTAACGGCTACACCTTC,CASSSQGQGANGYTF
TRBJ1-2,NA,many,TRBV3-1,TGTGCCAGCAGCGCTGAGAGACAGGATTATTTACGAGATCAGGGCTACACCTTC,CASSAERQDYLRDQGYTF
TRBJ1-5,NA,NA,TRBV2,TGTGCCAGCAAGGGAACAGGCGGTAGCAATCAGCCCCAGCATTTT,CASKGTGGSNQPQHF
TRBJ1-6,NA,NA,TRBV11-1,TGTGCCAGCAGCTTAGTGGATGCAGGGGATAATTCACCCCTCCACTTT,CASSLVDAGDNSPLHF
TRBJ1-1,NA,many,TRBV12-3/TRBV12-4,TGTGCCAGCAGTTTCGGGGGGACTGAAGCTTTCTTT,CASSFGGTEAFF
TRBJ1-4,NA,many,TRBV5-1,TGCGCCAGCAGCAGGGGTGGTGAAAAACTGTTTTTT,CASSRGGEKLFF
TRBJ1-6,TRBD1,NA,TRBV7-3,TGTGCCAGCAGCGAAGACAGGGGAAATTCACCCCTCCACTTT,CASSEDRGNSPLHF
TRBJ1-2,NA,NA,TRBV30,TGTGCCTGGAGTATGACAGGCTGGAGCTATGGCTACACCTTC,CAWSMTGWSYGYTF
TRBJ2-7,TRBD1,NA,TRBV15,TGTGCCACCAGCAGAGAACCCCACAGGGGGTTTTACGAGCAGTACTTC,CATSREPHRGFYEQYF
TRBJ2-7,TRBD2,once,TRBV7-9,TGTGCCAGCAGCCCAGCGGGGGGCGGGTACGAGCAGTACTTC,CASSPAGGGYEQYF
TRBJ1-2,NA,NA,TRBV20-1,TGCAGTGCCCTCAGTGGGAGGGTGGGCTACACCTTC,CSALSGRVGYTF